Listed below are T cell receptor beta chains from one sample, sequenced in a study of T cells after yellow fever vaccination. TCRdb ran MiXCR on the 5' RACE reads and lists one entry per CDR3 protein. The sample lists approximately 31,000 distinct CDR3 sequences; over 9.5% were seen once. The sample in question was PBMCs, either bulk or a sorted T-cell subset (CD4+, CD8+, memory, or dextramer-sorted; not recorded which), obtained less than 18 days after the first yellow fever vaccination. The receptors were sampled from a man younger than 35 who received the YFV17D yellow fever vaccine. The CDR3 runs from the conserved cysteine through the conserved F or W. A D gene is named only where the DNA matches it firmly. Size is stated for part of the rows, as once, few or many counts, or as a class when the clone is expanded.

many TRBJ2-7 NA TRBV29-1 CSVEDFQGVGYEQYF
many TRBJ2-3 NA TRBV15 CATSRETQGADTQYF
many TRBJ1-6 NA TRBV5-1 CASSNQGHNSPLHF
many TRBJ2-2 NA TRBV27 CASSLYGGNTGELFF
many TRBJ1-1 NA TRBV6-5 CASSSNTEAFF
many TRBJ2-2 NA TRBV6-4 CASSDSRMSGELFF
many TRBJ2-3 TRBD1 TRBV30 CACGQGGDTQYF
many TRBJ1-2 NA TRBV7-2 CASTRDRTTFGYTF
NA TRBJ1-1 NA TRBV5-1 CASSLSPRSTEAFF
many TRBJ2-2 TRBD1 TRBV12-5 CASGQGDTGELFF
many TRBJ1-6 NA TRBV10-3 CAISGSFNSPLHF
many TRBJ2-5 NA TRBV20-1 CSARQAMLQETQYF
few TRBJ2-4 NA TRBV6-1 CASSPQGGGKVKNIQYF
many TRBJ2-7 NA TRBV2 CASSVHTYEQYF
many TRBJ1-1 TRBD1 TRBV24-1 CATSDEGDRWDTEAFF
NA TRBJ2-3 NA TRBV2 CAFSPLLGPGPSTDTQYF
many TRBJ1-1 NA TRBV29-1 CSVGPGNTEAFF
many TRBJ2-7 NA TRBV7-7 CASSLSPGREQYF
many TRBJ1-2 NA TRBV4-3 CASSQEWTDRIGYTF
many TRBJ2-5 NA TRBV15 CATSSARTGREETQYF
many TRBJ1-3 TRBD1 TRBV7-9 CASSFQGGRSGNTIYF
few TRBJ1-6 NA TRBV12-3/TRBV12-4 CASSFAGLNSPLHF
many TRBJ2-3 NA TRBV20-1 CSARSPARHLDTQYF
many TRBJ1-3 NA TRBV29-1 CSANRDLSGNTIYF
many TRBJ2-7 TRBD1 TRBV7-2 CASSLTGLLEQYF
many TRBJ2-3 TRBD1 TRBV19 CASSPIGQGATDTQYF
many TRBJ1-1 NA TRBV6-6 CASTQQNTEAFF
many TRBJ2-5 TRBD2 TRBV7-7 CASSLGVTSGQETQYF
many TRBJ2-5 TRBD2 TRBV5-6 CASSLRSGWGQETQYF
NA TRBJ1-6 NA TRBV4-1 CASSQEIGAAPLHF
many TRBJ2-3 TRBD2 TRBV20-1 CSAGFPTSGGATQYF
many TRBJ1-1 TRBD1 TRBV12-3/TRBV12-4 CASREDRLNTEAFF
many TRBJ2-1 TRBD2 TRBV29-1 CSVPTSGGHNEQFF
many TRBJ2-3 TRBD2 TRBV20-1 CSATTSGGTDTQYF
many TRBJ1-5 NA TRBV24-1 CATAGDSNQPQHF
many TRBJ2-5 TRBD1 TRBV27 CASSSDRATQYF
few TRBJ2-3 NA TRBV4-3 CASSQEGSTDTQYF
many TRBJ2-3 NA TRBV20-1 CSAARTHSTDTQYF
many TRBJ2-1 NA TRBV5-1 CASSYGTLDNEQFF
NA TRBJ2-3 TRBD2 TRBV20-1 CSASGGALSTDTQYF
many TRBJ2-3 NA TRBV29-1 CSVVGWGSTDTQYF
medium-sized TRBJ1-1 NA TRBV5-1 CASSLEGPQAFF
many TRBJ2-5 TRBD1 TRBV6-1 CASSDRQGRETQYF
many TRBJ1-1 TRBD1 TRBV12-3/TRBV12-4 CASSLDRTEAFF
many TRBJ2-2 NA TRBV2 CASSEGNSNTGELFF
once TRBJ2-1 NA TRBV11-3 CASSPPGLSNEQFF